Each of the 9 T cell receptor beta chains below was sequenced from the same sample in a study of blood T cells in healthy people across ages. Using a J-beta primer mix together with a sample-barcoded 5' primer, a second PCR was run for roughly 7 to 11 cycles. TCRdb itself ran the 5' RACE reads through MiXCR, one entry per CDR3 protein. The table lists more than 900,000 distinct CDR3 sequences, 25% to 30% of them singletons. The sample was also linked to a second study, of T cells of mothers and their children.

The sequencing input was blood. The receptors were gathered from a woman aged 35 to 49 in good health.

This chain joins TRBV7-2 and TRBJ2-5; perhaps TRBD2 as D (6 bases). The ends were cut back, 2 bases at V and 5 bases at J, with 12 bases in the middle. The CDR3 loop spans 14 amino acids. CDR1 is SGHTA, CDR2 FQGNSA, per germline. CDR3 in DNA: TGTGCCAGCAGCTTAAATAGTGGGGGGGAGACCCAGTACTTC. Its protein product is CASSLNSGGETQYF.

The rearrangement uses TRBV20-1 and TRBJ1-1; the D gene is possibly TRBD1 (5 bases). CDR1 and CDR2 (germline): DFQATT, SNEGSKA (reference sequence). There are 12 residues in the CDR3. The CDR3 here is CRQGNQVAEAFF. The CDR3 coding sequence is TGCAGGCAGGGTAACCAGGTTGCTGAAGCTTTCTTT.

This clonotype was counted a few times. An end of the junction does not agree with germline; a read error may underlie this. The V gene is TRBV7-2, the J gene TRBJ2-3; 7 nucleotides agree with TRBD1. Germline V CDR1 and CDR2: SGHTA, FQGNSA. The CDR3 sequence is 15 residues long. This chain's CDR3 is CAGSPRQGRRDTQYF. DNA of the CDR3: TGTGCCGGCAGCCCCCGACAGGGACGGCGAGATACGCAGTATTTT. Looking up the rest from reference TRBV7-2 and TRBJ2-3 gives the full variable domain: GAGVSQSPSNKVTEKGKDVELRCDPISGHTALYWYRQSLGQGLEFLIYFQGNSAPDKSGLPSDRFSAERTGGSVSTLTIQRTQQEDSAVYLCAGSPRQGRRDTQYFGPGTRLTVL.

This chain uses TRBV7-3 with TRBJ1-2; D perhaps matches TRBD1 (5 bases). The CDR3 covers 13 residues. The germline CDR1 and CDR2 sequences are SGHTA and FQGTGA. The germline V and J ends were trimmed by 5 bases and 5 bases, with 12 bases remaining between them. The chain's CDR3 is CASSQDMGYGYTF. CDR3 coding DNA: TGTGCCAGCAGCCAGGACATGGGGTATGGCTACACCTTC.

V and J are TRBV4-1 and TRBJ2-1; possibly TRBD1 for D (6 bases). This CDR3 has 14 amino acids. Germline values: CDR1 MGHRA, CDR2 YSYEKL. V was shortened by 5 bases and J by 7 bases, with 15 bases between the two germline ends. For the CDR3, the DNA is TGCGCCAGCAGCTACTATAAGGGGGTAAATGAGCAGTTCTTC. Residues: CASSYYKGVNEQFF.

The chain combines TRBV19 with TRBJ2-7, with D tentatively TRBD1 (6 bases). V was trimmed by 1 base and J by 0 bases, leaving 10 bases between them. The CDR3 is made up of 15 amino acids. Germline assignment: CDR1 LNHDA and CDR2 SQIVND (reference sequence). The CDR3 reads CASSIGGGHSYEQYF. The CDR3 DNA follows: TGTGCCAGTAGTATAGGAGGGGGACACTCCTACGAGCAGTACTTC.

This clonotype turned up a few times. V gene TRBV20-1 combines with J gene TRBJ1-2; D is perhaps TRBD1 (6 bases). This CDR3 is 14 amino acids long. CDR1 and CDR2 (germline): DFQATT, SNEGSKA (reference sequence). Between the trimmed V and J ends, which lost 8 bases and 9 bases, there was a span of 25 bases. The CDR3 DNA sequence: TGCAGTCTTAGACTATTAGGGGGGGCTGGGAGCTACACCTTC. Encoded protein: CSLRLLGGAGSYTF.

The chain has TRBV7-3 and TRBJ2-1; 8 bases are a match to TRBD2. This CDR3 has 16 residues. Trimming cost V 1 base and J 4 bases; bases outside gene matches: 6. Germline values: CDR1 SGHTA, CDR2 FQGTGA. CDR3 DNA: TGTGCCAGCAGCTTAAAACCCCTAGCGGGTTACAATGAGCAGTTCTTC. It is translated as CASSLKPLAGYNEQFF.

This clonotype was picked up many times. Possible read error: a much larger clone is one base away. The rearrangement uses TRBV29-1 and TRBJ1-4; TRBD1 matches at 8 bases. This CDR3 spans 13 amino acids. Germline CDR1 reads SQVTM; CDR2 reads ANQGSEA. The CDR3: CSGGDRRMEKRFF. CDR3 sequence (DNA): TGCAGCGGTGGGGACAGGCGAATGGAAAAACGGTTTTTT.